What follows describes a single T cell receptor beta chain. Its antigen remains unknown. Profiled with immunoSEQ multiplex PCR; TCRdb holds only in-frame clones, not every one. The sample yields about 36,000 clones, about 87% seen once. Trimming stripped 0 bases from V and 6 bases from J, with 18 bases between. Germline-derived CDR1 and CDR2 are MGHRA and YSYEKL. The CDR3 has 16 residues. The source of the sample is a study of monozygotic twins with cystic fibrosis. General study findings and limits: The repertoire was suggested to be naive-dominated, clonality median about 0.01. Unrelated CF individuals shared fewer identical clonotypes than monozygotic CF twins. Age, concordance and disease severity did not associate with shared CDR3 numbers.

The receptor was derived from a girl aged 2 to 10 with cystic fibrosis. Sequencing was done on a sample of blood. V gene TRBV4-1 combines with J gene TRBJ2-7; D possibly uses TRBD1 or TRBD2 (5 bases each). CDR3 in DNA: TGCGCCAGCAGCCAAGACGGGACCCCTTTGCGGAGCGAGCAGTACTTC. Residues: CASSQDGTPLRSEQYF.